The T cell receptor beta chain under discussion was sequenced for a study of blood T cell repertoires in COVID-19. The wider study: COVID-19 samples from acute and convalescent phases originated in the United States, Italy and Spain.

Donors of Cohort 3 who recovered were those that had two negative PCRs, clearance, or symptom resolution. Original handling: Reference gene primer amplification yielded estimated nucleated cell counts. Method: immunoSEQ multiplex PCR; TCRdb's copy keeps in-frame clones and lacks some. V, J and clone size were drawn from that table, and D and trimming were deduced from the DNA. This sample has approximately 130,000 clones, with over 80% found just once. This clone was observed once. Looked up from germline, CDR1 is SGHAT and CDR2 is FQNNGV. Trimming left V 1 base short and J 4 bases short, with 11 bases between. This CDR3 is 15 amino acids long.

The chain is built from TRBV11-2 and TRBJ1-3; D is possibly TRBD1 (5 bases). This TCR came from a man between 25 and 39 years old who had recovered from COVID-19. Sequencing used PBMCs or T cells enriched from blood (not recorded which). CDR3 amino acids: CASSLVPRVGNTIYF. DNA of the CDR3: TGTGCCAGCAGCTTAGTCCCCAGGGTCGGAAACACCATATATTTT.